One and the same sample provided the 29 T cell receptor beta chains below, sequenced in a study of blood T cell repertoires in COVID-19. Assay used: immunoSEQ multiplex PCR; TCRdb lists only in-frame clones, some missing. The sample includes about 200,000 clones, around 83% of them seen just once. Source material: peripheral blood. The origin of the receptors is a woman aged 50 to 60 with COVID-19, enrolled during active disease.

The DNA for the CDR3 is TGTGCCAGCAGCCCAACAGGGTGGAACTACGAGCAGTACGTC. Protein sequence: CASSPTGWNYEQYV. This chain connects TRBV28 to TRBJ2-7; D possibly corresponds to TRBD1 (6 bases). V shed 6 bases and J shed 3 bases, with 15 bases lying between them. The CDR3 is 14 residues long. Germline-derived CDR1 and CDR2 are MDHEN and SYDVKM.

The chain's CDR3 is CATSDEAGAYNEQFF. CDR3 coding DNA: TGTGCCACCAGTGATGAAGCGGGGGCCTACAATGAGCAGTTCTTC. The rearrangement uses TRBV24-1 and TRBJ2-1, with 8 bases matching TRBD2. Losses at the gene ends were 3 bases for V and 2 bases for J; bases not matched to a gene: 2. Germline V gene lookup returns CDR1 KGHDR and CDR2 SFDVKD. This CDR3 is 15 amino acids long.

This chain uses TRBV2 with TRBJ1-2, with D tentatively TRBD1 (5 bases). This CDR3 has 14 residues. Germline lookup yields CDR1 SNHLY and CDR2 FYNNEI. The V gene lost 5 bases and the J gene lost 4 bases, with 14 bases spanning the gap. The CDR3 loop reads CASSSRQGGYGYTF. CDR3 in DNA: TGTGCCAGCAGTAGCCGGCAGGGCGGCTATGGCTACACCTTC.

The rearrangement links TRBV6-6 to TRBJ1-1, with D hard to call. Trimming took 6 bases from V and 0 from J, leaving 8 bases between them. Germline assignment: CDR1 MNHNY and CDR2 SVGAGI (reference sequence). The CDR3 runs 13 residues. DNA for the CDR3: TGTGCCAGCAGCTCCGTTGTGAACACTGAAGCTTTCTTT. Amino acid sequence: CASSSVVNTEAFF.

This clone was counted a single time. The V call is TRBV1, the J call TRBJ2-2; the table's D call of TRBD1 was not tested on the DNA. TRBV1 corresponds to a pseudogene. The length of the CDR3 is 18 residues. The CDR3 spells CTSSRKPWDTGNTGELFF. The DNA for the CDR3 is TGCACCAGCAGCCGGAAGCCTTGGGACACGGGGAACACCGGGGAGCTGTTTTTT.

The chain joins TRBV2 to TRBJ1-1, with D hard to call. CDR1 SNHLY and CDR2 FYNNEI come from the germline V gene. V lost 4 bases and J 1 base, leaving 10 bases between the germline ends. This CDR3 is 14 amino acids long. Here the CDR3 DNA reads TGTGCCAGCAGTGGTCCTATTCGGAACACTGAAGCTTTCTTT. Encoded protein: CASSGPIRNTEAFF.

The chain has TRBV12-2 and TRBJ2-3; no check of the table's D call, TRBD2, against the DNA was made. TRBV12-2 is an annotated pseudogene. This CDR3 is built from 14 residues. This CDR3 is CARPGFSRTDTQYF. The CDR3 coding sequence is TGTGCAAGACCGGGTTTTTCTCGCACAGATACGCAGTATTTT.

V gene TRBV11-3 combines with J gene TRBJ2-5, with D possibly TRBD2 on 6 matching bases. Germline lookup yields CDR1 SGHNT and CDR2 YENEEA. The ends were cut back, 3 bases at V and 1 base at J, with 15 bases in the middle. The length of the CDR3 is 16 residues. The CDR3 coding sequence is TGTGCCAGCAGCTTGTTTAGTCCCGGGGGCCAAGAGACCCAGTACTTC. It specifies CASSLFSPGGQETQYF.

The chain recombines TRBV5-1 with TRBJ1-4, with D tentatively TRBD1 (5 bases). Trimming removed 4 bases from V and 7 bases from J, with 14 bases in between. The CDR3 runs to 14 residues. Per germline, CDR1 SGHRS and CDR2 YFSETQ. In nucleotides, the CDR3 is TGCGCCAGCAGCCCTGACAGCTGGGGTGAAAAACTGTTTTTT. It encodes CASSPDSWGEKLFF.

CDR3: CALKGAHYGYTF. The CDR3 nucleotides are TGTGCCCTCAAGGGAGCACATTATGGCTACACCTTC. The chain has TRBV6-5 and TRBJ1-2; no firm D call. Looked up from germline, CDR1 is MNHEY and CDR2 is SVGAGI. V lost 11 bases, J lost 5 bases, and 15 bases lay in between. CDR3 length: 12 residues.

V usage is TRBV11-2 and J usage is TRBJ2-5, with 9 bases that match TRBD1. The V gene's germline CDR1 is SGHAT and CDR2 FQNNGV. The CDR3 covers 15 residues. Trimming took 3 bases from V and 4 from J; bases not matched to a gene: 6. The CDR3 DNA reads TGTGCCAGCAGCTTCCGACAGGGGGTCGGAGAGACCCAGTACTTC. The encoded protein is CASSFRQGVGETQYF.

The V and J genes are TRBV5-4 and TRBJ1-1, with 11 bases matching TRBD1. This CDR3 comprises 14 residues. The germline CDR1 and CDR2 sequences are SGHNT and YYREEE (reference sequence). V gave up 4 bases and J gave up 3 bases; unmatched junction bases: 2. This CDR3 reads CASSPGQGDTEAFF. The CDR3 nucleotides are TGTGCCAGCAGCCCGGGACAGGGGGACACTGAAGCTTTCTTT.

This chain links TRBV9 with TRBJ1-2; possible D gene TRBD1, 5 bases. Trimming took 0 bases from V and 7 from J, leaving 25 bases between them. Germline-derived CDR1 and CDR2 are SGDLS and YYNGEE. This CDR3 is 18 amino acids long. The CDR3 coding sequence is TGTGCCAGCAGCGTAGACAACCGGGGGGGACTCCACTTCGGTGGCTACACCTTC. This encodes CASSVDNRGGLHFGGYTF.

The chain links TRBV5-5 to TRBJ2-2; the D gene is possibly TRBD2 (6 bases). CDR3 length: 14 residues. Germline V CDR1 and CDR2: SGHKS, YYEKEE (reference sequence). V dropped 4 bases and J dropped 5 bases, with 12 bases sitting between them. CDR3 DNA: TGTGCCAGCAGCCAGACTAGTATTACCGGGGAGCTGTTTTTT. Protein sequence: CASSQTSITGELFF. Complete variable domain (other parts from reference TRBV5-5 and TRBJ2-2): DAGVTQSPTHLIKTRGQQVTLRCSPISGHKSVSWYQQVLGQGPQFIFQYYEKEERGRGNFPDRFSARQFPNYSSELNVNALLLGDSALYLCASSQTSITGELFFGEGSRLTVL.

The chain joins TRBV7-2 to TRBJ2-1; 8 nucleotides line up with TRBD1. Germline V gives CDR1 SGHTA, CDR2 FQGNSA. V lost 5 bases to trimming and J lost 9 bases; unmatched junction nucleotides: 9. This CDR3 is 14 amino acids long. CDR3 sequence reads: CASSTTTGVGEQFF. The CDR3 region has the DNA TGTGCCAGCAGCACCACGACAGGGGTAGGTGAGCAGTTCTTC.

This rearrangement joins TRBV28 to TRBJ1-2; D uncertain. CDR3 length: 14 residues. Looked up from germline, CDR1 is MDHEN and CDR2 is SYDVKM. Trimming pared 2 bases from V and 0 bases from J, leaving 7 bases between. CDR3: CASSLRDSNYGYTF. The CDR3 nucleotides are TGTGCCAGCAGTTTACGGGATTCTAACTATGGCTACACCTTC.

The rearrangement joins TRBV13 to TRBJ1-2; possible D gene TRBD1, 5 bases. The CDR3 consists of 15 residues. V lost 0 bases, J lost 3 bases, and 11 bases lay in between. Germline assignment: CDR1 PRHDT and CDR2 FYEKMQ (reference sequence). The chain's CDR3 is CASSLGRRADYGYTF. The CDR3 bases are TGTGCCAGCAGCTTAGGCCGCAGGGCGGACTATGGCTACACCTTC. Using reference TRBV13 and TRBJ1-2 for the parts outside the CDR3, the full variable domain is AAGVIQSPRHLIKEKRETATLKCYPIPRHDTVYWYQQGPGQDPQFLISFYEKMQSDKGSIPDRFSAQQFSDYHSELNMSSLELGDSALYFCASSLGRRADYGYTFGSGTRLTVV.

Concerning this clone itself: The sample has other DNA sequences that encode this CDR3 too. The chain couples TRBV5-1 to TRBJ2-2; D may be TRBD2 (5 bases). The V end was cut by 8 bases, the J end by 0 bases, with 14 bases between. CDR3 length equals 15 residues. Germline assignment: CDR1 SGHRS and CDR2 YFSETQ. The chain's CDR3 is CASRTGGPNTGELFF. CDR3 DNA: TGCGCCAGTCGAACTGGAGGACCGAACACCGGGGAGCTGTTTTTT.

This chain connects TRBV19 to TRBJ1-2, with 7 bases matching TRBD1. Per germline, CDR1 LNHDA and CDR2 SQIVND (reference sequence). The CDR3 covers 15 residues. With V trimmed by 3 bases and J by 8 bases, 12 bases remained unmatched. CDR3 DNA sequence: TGTGCCAGTAGTATCCTGGGGCAGGGGGATAGCGGCTACACCTTC. Protein product: CASSILGQGDSGYTF.

This clone appeared once. V and J are TRBV11-2 and TRBJ1-1, with unresolved D. The CDR3 extends over 15 amino acids. CDR1 and CDR2 from the germline V gene are SGHAT and FQNNGV. The ends were cut back, 1 base at V and 1 base at J, with 10 bases in the middle. CDR3 in amino acids: CASSLVVSKNTEAFF. CDR3 nucleotide sequence: TGTGCCAGCAGCTTAGTGGTCAGTAAGAACACTGAAGCTTTCTTT.

This clone appeared a few times. The chain combines TRBV4-1 with TRBJ1-2; TRBD1 is a possible D gene (6 bases). Germline CDR1 MGHRA, CDR2 YSYEKL. This CDR3 spans 13 amino acids. V gave up 4 bases and J gave up 9 bases, with 15 bases separating them. Here the CDR3 reads CASSLDRLGRYTF. The DNA for the CDR3 is TGCGCCAGCAGCCTTGACAGGCTCGGACGCTACACCTTC.

The chain couples TRBV15 to TRBJ2-3; maybe TRBD2 (6 bases). The length of the CDR3 is 15 residues. V was cut by 3 bases and J by 5 bases, with 15 bases left in between. CDR1 is LNHNV, CDR2 YYDKDF, per germline (reference sequence). CDR3 amino acids: CATSRDGGLRDTQYF. In DNA form, the CDR3 reads TGTGCCACCAGCAGGGACGGAGGGCTGAGAGATACGCAGTATTTT.

This chain uses TRBV6-6 with TRBJ2-3, with D uncertain. CDR1 MNHNY and CDR2 SVGAGI come from the germline V gene (reference sequence). The CDR3 is 16 amino acids. V was clipped by 6 bases and J by 5 bases, with 21 bases between them. The DNA for the CDR3 is TGTGCCAGCAGCCGAACCTCTACTCCTCTCGGAGATACGCAGTATTTT. This gives the protein CASSRTSTPLGDTQYF.

The gene calls are TRBV23-1 and TRBJ2-3; 7 bases map to TRBD1. TRBV23-1 is designated an ORF whose function remains uncertain. CDR3 length equals 13 residues. Unmatched junction bases numbered 4, after V lost 8 bases and J lost 2 bases. Here the CDR3 reads CASRDSNTDTQYF. For the CDR3, the DNA is TGCGCCAGCCGGGACAGCAACACAGATACGCAGTATTTT.

The DNA for the CDR3 is TGTGCCAGCAGCTTAGGAAGGGGTCGACCTCGTGGCAATGAGCAGTTCTTC. This codes for CASSLGRGRPRGNEQFF. The chain uses TRBV5-6 and TRBJ2-1; D might be TRBD1 (5 bases). Germline CDR1 is SGHDT and CDR2 is YYEEEE. CDR3 length: 17 amino acids. The V and J ends lost 2 bases and 6 bases respectively, with 21 bases between them.

In its sample, this clone was seen once. The CDR3 protein is CATKSGVVNEQFF. Written as DNA, the CDR3 is TGTGCCACCAAGAGCGGTGTCGTCAATGAGCAGTTCTTC. The V gene is TRBV28, the J gene TRBJ2-1; the D gene is possibly TRBD2 (5 bases). Trimming pared 10 bases from V and 6 bases from J, leaving 16 bases between. The CDR3 totals 13 residues. Germline CDR1 MDHEN, CDR2 SYDVKM.

The chain couples TRBV4-1 to TRBJ2-1; TRBD2 is a possible D gene (6 bases). The CDR3 covers 14 residues. Trimming removed 3 bases from V and 9 bases from J, with 15 bases in between. The germline V gene has CDR1 MGHRA and CDR2 YSYEKL. The CDR3 protein is CASSQPGRGSEQFF. CDR3 DNA: TGCGCCAGCAGCCAGCCCGGGCGGGGAAGTGAGCAGTTCTTC.

The chain is built from TRBV5-1 and TRBJ2-1, with 8 bases lining up with TRBD1. V lost 4 bases, J lost 14 bases, and 11 bases stayed unmatched. Germline CDR1 reads SGHRS; CDR2 reads YFSETQ. The CDR3 totals 13 residues. CDR3 nucleotides: TGCGCCAGCAGCAGCCCTGGACAGGGAGAAGAGTTCTTC. Amino acids: CASSSPGQGEEFF.

This chain connects TRBV19 to TRBJ1-6; possible D gene TRBD1, 6 bases. The V end lost 3 bases, the J end lost 11 bases, and 8 bases lay between the germline ends. The CDR3 covers 12 residues. Germline CDR1 LNHDA, CDR2 SQIVND (reference sequence). CDR3 region: CASSMGAAPLHF. The CDR3 nucleotides read TGTGCCAGTAGTATGGGGGCAGCACCCCTCCACTTT.